This T cell receptor (beta chain) was sequenced for a study of OX40 agonist ivuxolimab in advanced cancers. Study-level information: Cancers in dose escalation were hepatocellular, melanoma, renal cell and head and neck. Patients were roughly 83% male with ages roughly 23 to 90, mean around 58. The study's findings and limits: Still undetermined is the antigen specificity of the expanded peripheral T cells.

The CDR3 is 15 amino acids. After removal of 1 base from V and 8 bases from J, the junction contained 10 bases not matched to a gene. Germline V gene lookup returns CDR1 GTSNPN and CDR2 SVGIG (reference sequence). Only in-frame clones appear in the TCRdb table, and some are missing; sequencing was by immunoSEQ multiplex PCR. The table records approximately 23,000 clones, over 60% of them present only once. Notes on this clone: No antigen is known for it.

The source of this sequence is an adult with an advanced solid tumor such as melanoma, head and neck, liver or kidney cancer. V usage is TRBV30 and J usage is TRBJ1-2, with 10 positions matching TRBD1. The sample in question was CD4+ or CD8+ T cells sorted from blood, obtained in a trial of the OX40 agonist ivuxolimab. The CDR3 nucleotides read TGTGCCTGGAGTGGGTGGGGGACAGGGGACGGAGGCTACACCTTC. Amino acids: CAWSGWGTGDGGYTF.